The 17 T cell receptor beta chains below were found in one sample sequenced in a study of blood T cells in healthy people across ages. The authors ran a second PCR of about 6 to 11 cycles using a sample-barcoded 5' primer and a J-beta primer mix. Each CDR3 protein is one row after TCRdb ran MiXCR on the 5' RACE reads. Of approximately 900,000 distinct CDR3 sequences listed, about 44% are singletons. Sequencing was performed on blood. These receptors were taken from a man aged 25-45 years in good health.

The rearrangement links TRBV20-1 to TRBJ2-3, with D perhaps TRBD1 or TRBD2 (6 bases each). This CDR3 is built from 18 residues. Germline CDR1 and CDR2: DFQATT and SNEGSKA (reference sequence). Trimming removed 3 bases at V and 1 base at J, with 23 bases between. The CDR3 loop reads CSARFTGRGIGGTDTQYF. The CDR3 DNA follows: TGCAGTGCTAGGTTCACAGGGCGGGGTATTGGTGGCACAGATACGCAGTATTTT.

A few counts support this clonotype. The chain couples TRBV3-1 to TRBJ1-6, with 8 positions matching TRBD1. Trimming removed 5 bases from V and 5 bases from J; junction bases left unmatched: 8. CDR1 is LGHDT and CDR2 is YNNKEL in the germline V gene (reference sequence). The CDR3 is made up of 16 amino acids. The DNA for the CDR3 is TGTGCCAGCAGCAACCGACCAGGGGGCAATAATTCACCCCTCCACTTT. Translation gives CASSNRPGGNNSPLHF.

This rearrangement joins TRBV6-1 to TRBJ2-3, with 11 bases fitting TRBD1. CDR1 MNHNS and CDR2 SASEGT come from the germline V gene. V lost 6 bases and J lost 4; bases outside the gene matches: 6. The CDR3 extends over 15 amino acids. The CDR3 DNA sequence: TGTGCCAGCAGGGCCCGGGACAGGGGGGCAGATACGCAGTATTTT. This sequence encodes CASRARDRGADTQYF.

This clonotype showed up just a few times. V and J are TRBV20-1 and TRBJ2-7; D uncertain. Trimming removed 5 bases at V and 1 base at J, with 18 bases between. Germline loops: CDR1 DFQATT, CDR2 SNEGSKA (reference sequence). This CDR3 contains 15 residues. CDR3 in DNA: TGCAGTGCTCAAAAAGCAGCTACGGAGTCCTACGAGCAGTACTTC. This gives the protein CSAQKAATESYEQYF.

This clonotype has a count of ten or more. Here the CDR3 reads CASSLGQGRNQPQHF. In DNA form, the CDR3 reads TGCGCCAGCAGCTTAGGACAGGGGCGCAATCAGCCCCAGCATTTT. V usage is TRBV5-1 and J usage is TRBJ1-5, with 9 nucleotides matching TRBD1. The CDR3 is 15 residues long. The J segment lost 2 bases and the V segment lost 2 bases, leaving 2 bases of the junction unmatched. The germline V gene encodes CDR1 SGHRS and CDR2 YFSETQ.

The chain links TRBV28 to TRBJ1-2, with D maybe TRBD1 (6 bases). Germline V gene lookup returns CDR1 MDHEN and CDR2 SYDVKM. CDR3 length: 13 residues. Trimming took off 6 bases at V and 4 bases at J, with 12 bases between the two ends. The CDR3 region has the DNA TGTGCCAGCAGGACAGGCGGAACCTATGGCTACACCTTC. Protein product: CASRTGGTYGYTF.

This clonotype came up a few times. Here the CDR3 DNA reads TGTGCCAGCAGTTTATTAGAGGGGCAGGCGCAGTATTTT. Its protein is CASSLLEGQAQYF. The genes are TRBV27 and TRBJ2-3; D possibly matches TRBD1 or TRBD2 (5 bases each). V was cut by 1 base and J by 10 bases, with 12 bases left in between. The germline V gene encodes CDR1 MNHEY and CDR2 SMNVEV (reference sequence). CDR3 length: 13 residues.

CDR3 sequence: CASSLSGLAGIFTDTQYF. As DNA, the CDR3 is TGTGCCAGCAGTTTATCGGGGTTAGCGGGGATCTTCACAGATACGCAGTATTTT. This rearrangement joins TRBV27 to TRBJ2-3; 8 bases map to TRBD2. V gave up 0 bases and J gave up 2 bases; unmatched junction bases: 10. This CDR3 contains 18 residues. Per germline, CDR1 MNHEY and CDR2 SMNVEV (reference sequence).

This clonotype was detected a few times. The V call is TRBV10-3, the J call TRBJ2-3; D possibly corresponds to TRBD1 (6 bases). The CDR3 totals 16 residues. V gave up 4 bases and J gave up 0 bases, with 14 bases separating them. Germline CDR1 is ENHRY and CDR2 is SYGVKD. This CDR3 is CAISGRDTSSTDTQYF. The CDR3 nucleotides are TGTGCCATCAGTGGCCGGGACACCTCTAGCACAGATACGCAGTATTTT.

This clonotype was seen only a few times. CDR3 bases: TGTGCCAGCAGCTCCACCCCAGGGGTTAGCAAAGAGACCCAGTACTTC. This codes for CASSSTPGVSKETQYF. The rearrangement joins TRBV7-2 to TRBJ2-5; a weak D match, TRBD1 (6 bases). V lost 4 bases to trimming and J lost 3 bases, with 18 bases between them. The CDR3 is made up of 16 amino acids. Germline V CDR1 and CDR2: SGHTA, FQGNSA.

The sample holds a few counts of this clonotype. V and J are TRBV20-1 and TRBJ2-3; D gene unclear. CDR3 size: 15 residues. The V end was cut by 2 bases, the J end by 0 bases, with 12 bases between. Germline V gives CDR1 DFQATT, CDR2 SNEGSKA (reference sequence). CDR3 nucleotides: TGCAGTGCTAGAAGTTCTCACGCTAGCACAGATACGCAGTATTTT. This encodes CSARSSHASTDTQYF.

V usage is TRBV4-1 and J usage is TRBJ2-4, with D unclear. Deletions cut 3 bases from V and 0 bases from J, with 9 bases between. The CDR3 totals 15 residues. Germline assignment: CDR1 MGHRA and CDR2 YSYEKL. The CDR3 is CASSQGILAKNIQYF. The CDR3 DNA reads as TGCGCCAGCAGCCAGGGGATTCTAGCCAAAAACATTCAGTACTTC.

This clonotype was recorded once. The chain employs TRBV4-1 and TRBJ2-5, with 7 nucleotides matching TRBD1. CDR1 and CDR2 from the germline V gene are MGHRA and YSYEKL. The CDR3 is made up of 14 amino acids. Unmatched junction bases numbered 10, after V lost 7 bases and J lost 5 bases. CDR3 loop: CASKEQGLDETQYF. For the CDR3, the DNA is TGCGCCAGCAAAGAACAGGGGCTTGACGAGACCCAGTACTTC.

This clonotype was detected a few times. The chain recombines TRBV4-2 with TRBJ2-6; possibly TRBD1 or TRBD2 for D (5 bases each). The CDR3 is 16 amino acids. Germline values: CDR1 LGHNA, CDR2 YNFKEQ. The V gene lost 3 bases and the J gene lost 1 base, with 10 bases spanning the gap. The CDR3 DNA reads TGTGCCAGCAGCCAGGAAGAGGGGTCTGGGGCCAACGTCCTGACTTTC. Its protein is CASSQEEGSGANVLTF.

V usage is TRBV20-1 and J usage is TRBJ1-2, with 12 bases fitting TRBD1. Trimming removed 1 base from V and 6 bases from J; junction bases left unmatched: 9. The length of the CDR3 is 16 residues. Germline V gives CDR1 DFQATT, CDR2 SNEGSKA (reference sequence). CDR3: CSARAGGQGALDGYTF. In nucleotides, the CDR3 is TGCAGTGCTAGAGCCGGGGGACAGGGGGCCTTGGATGGCTACACCTTC.

The V and J genes are TRBV3-1 and TRBJ2-7; D not resolved. This CDR3 has 14 residues. Trimming took 2 bases from V and 7 from J, leaving 15 bases between them. Germline loops: CDR1 LGHDT, CDR2 YNNKEL (reference sequence). CDR3 loop: CASSQLDEINEQYF. CDR3 DNA: TGTGCCAGCAGCCAACTAGATGAAATCAATGAGCAGTACTTC.

The chain employs TRBV4-2 and TRBJ2-3, with 13 bases lining up with TRBD2. CDR1 and CDR2 (germline): LGHNA, YNFKEQ. There are 18 residues in the CDR3. Trimming removed 4 bases from V and 0 bases from J; junction bases left unmatched: 7. The CDR3 bases are TGTGCCAGCAGCCCACTGGGACTAGCGGGAACTAGCACAGATACGCAGTATTTT. Translated, it gives CASSPLGLAGTSTDTQYF.